These 13 T cell receptor beta chains share one sample of origin, sequenced in a study of cytomegalovirus exposure and HLA in healthy donors. The primer mix had 60 Vbeta and 13 Jbeta primers. Here immunoSEQ multiplex PCR was the method, and the copy in TCRdb shows in-frame clones only, minus some. The table lists around 120,000 clones, more than 70% of them singletons. Sequenced material: PBMCs. The receptors were sampled from a man aged 50 to 59 in good health and CMV-seronegative.

The chain combines TRBV7-9 with TRBJ1-5; D is undetermined. Germline V CDR1 and CDR2: SEHNR, FQNEAQ (reference sequence). V was pared by 1 base and J by 4 bases, with 8 bases between. CDR3 length equals 14 residues. For the CDR3, the DNA is TGTGCCAGCAGCTTAGGGAACAGTAATCAGCCCCAGCATTTT. It codes for CASSLGNSNQPQHF. Full variable domain (outside the CDR3, taken from reference TRBV7-9 and TRBJ1-5): DTGVSQNPRHKITKRGQNVTFRCDPISEHNRLYWYRQTLGQGPEFLTYFQNEAQLEKSRLLSDRFSAERPKGSFSTLEIQRTEQGDSAMYLCASSLGNSNQPQHFGDGTRLSIL.

This clone was seen a handful of times. This chain joins TRBV14 and TRBJ1-1; 7 positions match TRBD1. The CDR3 has 15 amino acids. Losses at the gene ends were 1 base for V and 11 bases for J; bases not matched to a gene: 13. Germline V gives CDR1 SGHDN, CDR2 FVKESK. The CDR3 reads CASSQVGTDPWRAFF. For the CDR3, the DNA is TGTGCCAGCAGCCAAGTTGGGACAGATCCATGGCGGGCTTTCTTT.

This chain uses TRBV6-1 with TRBJ1-5, with 8 bases matching TRBD1. Germline lookup yields CDR1 MNHNS and CDR2 SASEGT. CDR3 length equals 19 residues. J gave up 5 bases and V 0 bases, and 15 bases lay outside the gene matches. The CDR3 DNA follows: TGTGCCAGCAGTGAAGCTACGGTATATCAGGGGGCGACGTATCAGCCCCAGCATTTT. This sequence encodes CASSEATVYQGATYQPQHF.

This clone is a singleton in its sample. V is TRBV10-3 and J is TRBJ1-2; 9 bases agree with TRBD1. The CDR3 spans 16 residues. The germline gives CDR1 ENHRY, CDR2 SYGVKD. Unmatched junction bases numbered 9, after V lost 7 bases and J lost 0 bases. The CDR3 sequence: CAINRGLGQANYGYTF. DNA of the CDR3: TGTGCCATCAACAGGGGGCTTGGGCAAGCTAACTATGGCTACACCTTC.

Points on this clone: The junction departs from germline at one end; a sequencing error may be responsible. This sequence joins TRBV30 and TRBJ1-2; possibly TRBD1 for D (5 bases). Germline CDR1 reads GTSNPN; CDR2 reads SVGIG (reference sequence). The CDR3 sequence is 11 residues long. CDR3 nucleotides: TGTGCCTGGGGGGCTAATTATGGCTACACCTTC. It codes for CAWGANYGYTF.

CDR3 sequence: CASSMGQGPGELFF. The CDR3 DNA reads as TGTGCCAGCAGCATGGGACAGGGGCCCGGGGAGCTGTTTTTT. The rearrangement links TRBV7-6 to TRBJ2-2; 10 nucleotides match TRBD1. Looked up from germline, CDR1 is SGHVS and CDR2 is FNYEAQ. This CDR3 is 14 amino acids long. The V and J ends lost 5 bases and 6 bases, in that order; junction bases with no gene match: 3. Together with reference TRBV7-6 and TRBJ2-2, the CDR3 gives the full variable domain: GAGVSQSPRYKVTKRGQDVALRCDPISGHVSLYWYRQALGQGPEFLTYFNYEAQQDKSGLPNDRFSAERPEGSISTLTIQRTEQRDSAMYRCASSMGQGPGELFFGEGSRLTVL.

In its sample, this clone was seen once. This chain joins TRBV5-1 and TRBJ1-3; TRBD1 is a possible D gene (5 bases). Per the germline V gene, CDR1 is SGHRS and CDR2 is YFSETQ. V was pared by 4 bases and J by 0 bases, with 11 bases between. The CDR3 is made up of 15 amino acids. The CDR3 is CASSVTVSSGNTIYF. CDR3 sequence (DNA): TGCGCCAGCAGCGTGACAGTCAGCTCTGGAAACACCATATATTTT.

The chain recombines TRBV28 with TRBJ2-7; TRBD1 is a possible D gene (6 bases). V was trimmed by 3 bases and J by 5 bases, leaving 14 bases between them. The V gene's germline CDR1 is MDHEN and CDR2 SYDVKM. The CDR3 is 14 residues long. CDR3: CASSLPGRGHEQYF. The CDR3 DNA is TGTGCCAGCAGTTTGCCTGGCAGGGGTCACGAGCAGTACTTC. Combining the CDR3 with reference TRBV28 and TRBJ2-7 gives the whole variable domain DVKVTQSSRYLVKRTGEKVFLECVQDMDHENMFWYRQDPGLGLRLIYFSYDVKMKEKGDIPEGYSVSREKKERFSLILESASTNQTSMYLCASSLPGRGHEQYFGPGTRLTVT.

The chain has TRBV5-4 and TRBJ1-1; no reliable D call. The CDR3 extends over 14 amino acids. Per germline, CDR1 SGHNT and CDR2 YYREEE (reference sequence). V lost 0 bases to trimming and J lost 0 bases, with 6 bases between them. The CDR3 coding sequence is TGTGCCAGCAGCTTGGACAGTTTGAACACTGAAGCTTTCTTT. Its translation is CASSLDSLNTEAFF.

The CDR3 coding sequence is TGTGCCAGCAGCTTTACTAGCCGCGAGCAGTTCTTC. Its translation is CASSFTSREQFF. This chain links TRBV5-4 with TRBJ2-1; D is perhaps TRBD2 (6 bases). The V and J ends lost 2 bases and 10 bases respectively, with 10 bases between them. Germline-derived CDR1 and CDR2 are SGHNT and YYREEE (reference sequence). This CDR3 region has 12 residues.

The V gene is TRBV4-2, the J gene TRBJ1-2; a weak D match, TRBD1 (5 bases). CDR1 LGHNA and CDR2 YNFKEQ come from the germline V gene. With 1 base removed from V and 8 bases from J, the gap between germline ends came to 20 bases. This CDR3 is 16 amino acids long. CDR3 nucleotide sequence: TGTGCCAGCAGCCAAGTAGTTGAGTCGCAGGGCTTAGGCTACACCTTC. It is translated as CASSQVVESQGLGYTF.

The CDR3 nucleotides are TGTGCCAGCAGCTTAACAGGGGGCCTGAAATCCTACAATGAGCAGTTCTTC. Encoded protein: CASSLTGGLKSYNEQFF. The chain links TRBV7-3 to TRBJ2-1; 7 bases are a match to TRBD1. Trimming cost V 0 bases and J 1 base; bases outside gene matches: 6. The germline CDR1 and CDR2 sequences are SGHTA and FQGTGA. CDR3 size: 17 residues.

This clone has just one count. The chain uses TRBV12-5 and TRBJ2-6; D is possibly TRBD2 (5 bases). V was clipped by 6 bases and J by 0 bases, with 6 bases between them. The CDR3 spans 14 residues. From germline, CDR1 is LGHNT and CDR2 FRNRAP. The CDR3, as DNA: TGTGCTAGTGGACTAGACTCTGGGGCCAACGTCCTGACTTTC. It is translated as CASGLDSGANVLTF.